The rows below give T cell receptor beta chains drawn from one sample of a study of blood T cell repertoires in COVID-19. Data came from immunoSEQ multiplex PCR; TCRdb stores just in-frame clones and leaves some out. The sample contains fewer than 40,000 clones, roughly three quarters of which appear only once. The sample was peripheral blood. The receptors stem from a man older than 75 with acute or convalescent COVID-19. The CDR3 runs from the conserved cysteine through the conserved F or W. A D gene is named only where the DNA matches it firmly. Clone size is not always given. Where it is, it says once, few, many or a class for expanded clones.

clone_size	j_call	d_call	v_call	cdr3_aa	cdr3_nt
.	TRBJ2-5	TRBD1	TRBV7-3	CASSPGQGVGTQYF	TGTGCCAGCAGCCCGGGACAGGGGGTAGGGACCCAGTACTTC
once	TRBJ2-1	.	TRBV9	CASSPRPSEYNEQFF	TGTGCCAGCAGTCCCCGGCCTAGCGAATACAATGAGCAGTTCTTC
.	TRBJ2-7	TRBD2	TRBV19	CASSPTSGTSSYEQYF	TGTGCCAGTAGTCCAACTTCCGGGACTAGCTCCTACGAGCAGTACTTC
.	TRBJ2-3	TRBD1	TRBV2	CASSRTGEADTQYF	TGTGCCAGCAGCCGGACAGGGGAGGCAGATACGCAGTATTTT
.	TRBJ2-7	.	TRBV6-5	CASGRGNSDEQYF	TGTGCCAGCGGGAGGGGGAATAGCGACGAGCAGTACTTC
.	TRBJ2-1	TRBD2	TRBV7-3	CASSIRPGLAGSNEQFF	TGTGCCAGCAGCATTCGTCCGGGACTAGCGGGTTCCAATGAGCAGTTCTTC
.	TRBJ2-7	TRBD2	TRBV5-1	CASSPASGPYEQYF	TGCGCCAGCAGCCCGGCTAGCGGACCCTACGAGCAGTACTTC
few	TRBJ2-3	TRBD2	TRBV4-2	CASSLLAGGLNTQYF	TGTGCCAGCAGCCTCCTAGCGGGGGGGCTAAATACGCAGTATTTT
.	TRBJ1-1	.	TRBV5-1	CASNFELNTEAFF	TGCGCCAGCAACTTCGAGTTGAACACTGAAGCTTTCTTT
.	TRBJ1-4	.	TRBV12-3/TRBV12-4	CASSVQGREKLFF	TGTGCCAGCAGTGTCCAAGGGAGGGAAAAACTGTTTTTT
.	TRBJ2-3	TRBD2	TRBV18	CASSPTRDGPSGATDTQYF	TGTGCCAGCTCACCGACTAGGGACGGCCCTAGCGGGGCCACAGATACGCAGTATTTT
.	TRBJ2-7	TRBD1	TRBV10-3	CATTGTESYEQYF	TGTGCCACCACCGGGACAGAGTCCTACGAGCAGTACTTC
.	TRBJ2-1	TRBD2	TRBV5-1	CASSVTSGNNEQFF	TGCGCCAGCAGCGTCACTAGCGGAAACAATGAGCAGTTCTTC
.	TRBJ2-7	TRBD2	TRBV9	CASSVATSGSYEQYF	TGTGCCAGCAGCGTAGCAACTAGCGGGAGCTACGAGCAGTACTTC
few	TRBJ2-1	.	TRBV6-6	CASSYVLYNEQFF	TGTGCCAGCAGTTACGTTCTCTACAATGAGCAGTTCTTC
.	TRBJ2-5	.	TRBV9	CASTGTGQGSGETQYF	TGTGCCAGCACCGGCACGGGACAAGGTAGTGGTGAGACCCAGTACTTC
.	TRBJ1-1	.	TRBV27	CASSPPSGTEAFF	TGTGCCAGCAGCCCGCCTAGTGGCACTGAAGCTTTCTTT
.	TRBJ1-2	TRBD1	TRBV4-2	CASSQEMTGGSNYGYTF	TGTGCCAGCAGCCAAGAGATGACAGGGGGCTCTAACTATGGCTACACCTTC
.	TRBJ2-2	TRBD2	TRBV2	CASSETGLAGVANTGELFF	TGTGCCAGCAGTGAAACTGGACTAGCGGGAGTGGCGAACACCGGGGAGCTGTTTTTT
.	TRBJ1-6	.	TRBV9	CASNTGGGSPLHF	TGTGCCAGCAACACGGGGGGCGGGTCACCCCTCCACTTT
once	TRBJ2-5	TRBD1	TRBV3-1/TRBV3-2	CASRRGLGETQYF	TGTGCCAGCAGGAGGGGGCTCGGCGAGACCCAGTACTTC
once	TRBJ2-7	TRBD1	TRBV28	CASSSAGQGTYEQYF	TGTGCCAGCAGTTCGGCGGGACAGGGGACCTACGAGCAGTACTTC
.	TRBJ1-3	.	TRBV9	CASSVVGGSGNTIYF	TGTGCCAGCAGCGTAGTCGGAGGGTCCGGAAACACCATATATTTT
.	TRBJ1-1	TRBD1	TRBV19	CASLDRGGTEAFF	TGTGCCAGTTTGGACAGGGGGGGCACTGAAGCTTTCTTT
.	TRBJ1-1	TRBD1	TRBV2	CASIKGQEFFMNTEAFF	TGTGCCAGCATAAAGGGACAGGAGTTTTTCATGAACACTGAAGCTTTCTTT
.	TRBJ1-3	.	TRBV5-8	CASRTRGSGNTIYF	TGTGCCAGCCGAACTCGCGGCTCTGGAAACACCATATATTTT
.	TRBJ1-4	.	TRBV6-2/TRBV6-3	CASSYSGRPNEKLFF	TGTGCCAGCAGTTACTCGGGCAGGCCTAATGAAAAACTGTTTTTT
.	TRBJ2-6	TRBD2	TRBV4-3	CASSQDLLAVFSGANVLTF	TGCGCCAGCAGCCAAGATCTACTAGCGGTTTTCTCTGGGGCCAACGTCCTGACTTTC
.	TRBJ1-5	.	TRBV7-3	CASSLTSVSYSNQPQHF	TGTGCCAGCAGCTTAACGTCAGTCAGTTATAGCAATCAGCCCCAGCATTTT
once	TRBJ2-7	.	TRBV6-1	CASSEFWTDSSYEQYF	TGTGCCAGCAGTGAATTCTGGACAGACAGTTCCTACGAGCAGTACTTC
.	TRBJ2-1	TRBD2	TRBV20-1	CSASTMAGGHYNEQFF	TGCAGTGCTAGTACGATGGCGGGGGGGCACTACAATGAGCAGTTCTTC
.	TRBJ1-5	TRBD1	TRBV14	CASSLKQGAAGNQPQHF	TGTGCCAGCAGCCTGAAACAGGGGGCAGCGGGCAATCAGCCCCAGCATTTT
few	TRBJ1-5	.	TRBV4-3	CASSQGGGDGQPQHF	TGCGCCAGCAGCCAAGGTGGAGGGGATGGTCAGCCCCAGCATTTT
.	TRBJ2-7	TRBD1	TRBV18	CASSPRTGMYYEQYF	TGTGCCAGCTCACCTCGGACAGGGATGTACTACGAGCAGTACTTC
.	TRBJ1-5	TRBD1	TRBV6-4	CASSDPTGGDQPQHF	TGTGCCAGCAGTGACCCGACAGGGGGGGATCAGCCCCAGCATTTT
.	TRBJ1-2	.	TRBV3-1/TRBV3-2	CASSQSQGGGYTF	TGTGCCAGCAGCCAATCCCAGGGAGGCGGCTACACCTTC
once	TRBJ2-5	TRBD1	TRBV5-4	CASSPGQLQETQYF	TGTGCCAGCAGCCCGGGACAGCTACAAGAGACCCAGTACTTC
.	TRBJ2-7	.	TRBV3-1/TRBV3-2	CASSLGGGREQYF	TGTGCCAGCAGCCTTGGGGGAGGTCGCGAGCAGTACTTC
.	TRBJ1-1	.	TRBV11-2	CASSLDDRPMNTEAFF	TGTGCCAGCAGCTTAGATGACAGACCGATGAACACTGAAGCTTTCTTT
.	TRBJ2-6	.	TRBV11-2	CASSPNSGANVLTF	TGTGCCAGCAGCCCCAACTCTGGGGCCAACGTCCTGACTTTC
.	TRBJ1-1	.	TRBV5-1	CASSSETRGWNTEAFF	TGCGCCAGCAGCTCCGAAACCCGGGGGTGGAACACTGAAGCTTTCTTT
.	TRBJ2-5	TRBD2	TRBV4-2	CASSQGASGQETQYF	TGTGCCAGCAGCCAAGGGGCTAGCGGCCAAGAGACCCAGTACTTC
.	TRBJ1-2	.	TRBV5-1	CASTTDGNYGYTF	TGCGCCAGCACCACAGACGGTAACTATGGCTACACCTTC
once	TRBJ2-4	TRBD1	TRBV3-1/TRBV3-2	CASSQAILQGANIQYF	TGTGCCAGCAGCCAAGCTATATTACAGGGGGCGAACATTCAGTACTTC
.	TRBJ1-2	.	TRBV7-3	CASSPYGYTF	TGTGCCAGCAGCCCGTATGGCTACACCTTC
.	TRBJ2-5	TRBD1	TRBV4-1	CASSPDRRQETQYF	TGCGCCAGCAGCCCGGACAGGCGCCAAGAGACCCAGTACTTC
.	TRBJ2-1	TRBD2	TRBV7-6	CASSLIFGLADYNEQFF	TGTGCCAGCAGCTTAATTTTTGGCCTAGCGGACTACAATGAGCAGTTCTTC
.	TRBJ1-3	TRBD1	TRBV29-1	CSVKMYSGGYGNTIYF	TGCAGCGTAAAAATGTACTCAGGGGGCTATGGCAACACCATATATTTT
.	TRBJ2-3	TRBD2	TRBV4-2	CASSREAGEDTQYF	TGTGCCAGCAGCCGCGAAGCGGGGGAGGATACGCAGTATTTT
.	TRBJ1-5	.	TRBV19	CAAGFSNQPQHF	TGTGCCGCAGGGTTTAGCAATCAGCCCCAGCATTTT
.	TRBJ2-7	TRBD2	TRBV13	CASSRPTSGGAEQYF	TGTGCCAGCAGCCGCCCCACTAGCGGGGGGGCCGAGCAGTACTTC
.	TRBJ2-7	.	TRBV9	CASSPGIKLSYEQYF	TGTGCCAGCAGCCCCGGGATCAAACTCTCCTACGAGCAGTACTTC
.	TRBJ2-7	TRBD1	TRBV15	CATSRGGSGRGREQYF	TGTGCCACCAGCAGAGGAGGGTCGGGCAGGGGGCGCGAGCAGTACTTC
few	TRBJ2-2	TRBD2	TRBV23-1	CASSHPQSSGVNTGELFF	TGCGCCAGCAGTCACCCCCAGAGTAGCGGGGTGAACACCGGGGAGCTGTTTTTT
.	TRBJ1-5	TRBD1	TRBV15	CATSRDLGQGNQPQHF	TGTGCCACCAGCAGAGATCTGGGACAGGGAAATCAGCCCCAGCATTTT
.	TRBJ2-5	.	TRBV5-1	CASSFQQAQETQYF	TGCGCCAGCAGCTTCCAACAGGCACAAGAGACCCAGTACTTC
.	TRBJ1-1	.	TRBV7-9	CASSQGSTEAFF	TGTGCCAGCAGCCAGGGGAGCACTGAAGCTTTCTTT
.	TRBJ2-7	TRBD2	TRBV30	CAWSVRTSGAVTYEQYF	TGTGCCTGGAGTGTACGGACTAGCGGGGCGGTAACCTACGAGCAGTACTTC
.	TRBJ1-5	TRBD1	TRBV5-4	CASSHNRGLQPQHF	TGTGCCAGCAGCCACAACAGGGGGCTTCAGCCCCAGCATTTT